Shown below are 31 T cell receptor beta chains from a single sample sequenced in a study of blood T cell repertoires in COVID-19. The method was immunoSEQ multiplex PCR; TCRdb's version includes in-frame clones alone and lacks a portion of them. The sample has over 200,000 clones; roughly 86% are singletons. The material sequenced was peripheral blood. The receptors were gathered from a woman between 45 and 65 years old with active or convalescent COVID-19.

The chain couples TRBV24-1 to TRBJ2-3; D gene unclear. Trimming left V 5 bases short and J 0 bases short, with 29 bases between. This CDR3 spans 21 amino acids. The germline V gene has CDR1 KGHDR and CDR2 SFDVKD. The CDR3 bases are TGTGCCACCAGTGCCCTCCCCGGCGGAGTCCTCTCCCCCACTAGCACAGATACGCAGTATTTT. Translated: CATSALPGGVLSPTSTDTQYF.

The chain combines TRBV5-1 with TRBJ1-1; 7 bases match TRBD1. The trim removed 4 bases at V and 2 bases at J, leaving 11 bases unmatched. This CDR3 region has 16 residues. Germline V gene sequence: CDR1 SGHRS, CDR2 YFSETQ. CDR3 DNA sequence: TGCGCCAGCAGCCTTGAGAGGACAGGCCCTAACACTGAAGCTTTCTTT. Amino acids: CASSLERTGPNTEAFF.

V usage is TRBV7-9 and J usage is TRBJ1-3, with D perhaps matching TRBD1 (6 bases). Trimming left V 5 bases short and J 2 bases short, with 16 bases between. This CDR3 is built from 16 residues. Germline values: CDR1 SEHNR, CDR2 FQNEAQ (reference sequence). CDR3 protein: CASSPRDIRAGNTIYF. In DNA form, the CDR3 reads TGTGCCAGCAGCCCAAGGGACATCAGAGCTGGAAACACCATATATTTT.

The chain employs TRBV18 and TRBJ2-1; 11 bases match TRBD2. This CDR3 is built from 14 residues. Germline values: CDR1 KGHSH, CDR2 LQKENI. Trimming cost V 3 bases and J 5 bases; bases outside gene matches: 0. CDR3 region: CASSPGLADNEQFF. CDR3 in DNA: TGTGCCAGCTCACCGGGACTAGCGGACAATGAGCAGTTCTTC.

This clone was observed a single time. The V call is TRBV2, the J call TRBJ1-5; a possible D gene is TRBD1 (6 bases). From germline, CDR1 is SNHLY and CDR2 FYNNEI. The CDR3 has 16 amino acids. V was pared by 6 bases and J by 5 bases, with 20 bases between. The CDR3 DNA sequence: TGTGCCAGCAGCTCCCCCAACAGGGCAACGGATCAGCCCCAGCATTTT. It encodes CASSSPNRATDQPQHF. The full variable domain, with the rest looked up from reference TRBV2 and TRBJ1-5, is EPEVTQTPSHQVTQMGQEVILRCVPISNHLYFYWYRQILGQKVEFLVSFYNNEISEKSEIFDDQFSVERPDGSNFTLKIRSTKLEDSAMYFCASSSPNRATDQPQHFGDGTRLSIL.

Only one count was recorded for this clone. V is TRBV7-9 and J is TRBJ2-7; D not resolved. The CDR3 spans 13 residues. Trimming stripped 3 bases from V and 2 bases from J, with 8 bases between. The germline V gene encodes CDR1 SEHNR and CDR2 FQNEAQ (reference sequence). The DNA for the CDR3 is TGTGCCAGCAGCTTCGTAGCTACCTACGAGCAGTACTTC. It translates to CASSFVATYEQYF.

The V gene is TRBV6-6, the J gene TRBJ2-1; 8 positions agree with TRBD2. The CDR3 spans 16 residues. Germline V gives CDR1 MNHNY, CDR2 SVGAGI (reference sequence). Losses at the gene ends were 4 bases for V and 2 bases for J; bases not matched to a gene: 7. The CDR3 loop reads CASSFQSGGPYNEQFF. The CDR3 DNA follows: TGTGCCAGCAGTTTTCAAAGCGGGGGCCCCTACAATGAGCAGTTCTTC.

The chain has TRBV6-5 and TRBJ1-2, with D perhaps matching TRBD1 (5 bases). With 7 bases removed from V and 8 bases from J, the gap between germline ends came to 20 bases. Germline assignment: CDR1 MNHEY and CDR2 SVGAGI. This CDR3 is 14 amino acids long. CDR3 bases: TGTGCCAGCATTGGAGGGCAGGGACGGTTAGGCTACACCTTC. This sequence encodes CASIGGQGRLGYTF.

The CDR3 sequence: CASSWGGTGGGEAFF. DNA for the CDR3: TGCGCCAGCAGCTGGGGAGGGACAGGGGGCGGTGAAGCTTTCTTT. The chain carries TRBV5-1 and TRBJ1-1, with TRBD1 matching 12 bases. The CDR3 contains 15 residues. Germline trimming cut 3 bases from V and 7 bases from J; bases unmatched to any gene: 7. Germline V gene data show CDR1 as SGHRS and CDR2 as YFSETQ.

The rearrangement uses TRBV10-3 and TRBJ1-3, with 8 bases aligning to TRBD1. The CDR3 loop spans 17 amino acids. The junction had 9 bases not matched to a gene; V was cut back by 5 bases and J by 0 bases. Per the germline V gene, CDR1 is ENHRY and CDR2 is SYGVKD. DNA for the CDR3: TGTGCCATCAGTCGTCAGGGGGCCCTGTACTCTGGAAACACCATATATTTT. Translating gives CAISRQGALYSGNTIYF.

V and J are TRBV12-5 and TRBJ1-5; 8 positions match TRBD1. Germline CDR1 is LGHNT and CDR2 is FRNRAP. This CDR3 has 14 amino acids. Trimming removed 7 bases from V and 3 bases from J; junction bases left unmatched: 5. In DNA form, the CDR3 reads TGTGCTAGTGCTACGACAGGGGACAATCAGCCCCAGCATTTT. It codes for CASATTGDNQPQHF.

This clone was counted once. The chain has TRBV3-1 (or the pseudogene TRBV3-2) and TRBJ2-2, with 9 bases that match TRBD2. In germline, CDR1 is LGHDT, CDR2 YNNKEL (reference sequence). This CDR3 contains 14 residues. V was clipped by 4 bases and J by 6 bases; unmatched bases: 3. The CDR3 nucleotides read TGTGCCAGCAGCCGGTTAGCGGGAGCCGGGGAGCTGTTTTTT. Protein sequence: CASSRLAGAGELFF.

This clone was detected only once. The chain has TRBV29-1 and TRBJ1-5; TRBD1 matches at 7 bases. CDR1 and CDR2 (germline): SQVTM, ANQGSEA. The junction had 15 bases not matched to a gene; V was cut back by 6 bases and J by 4 bases. CDR3 size: 16 residues. For the CDR3, the DNA is TGCAGCGTATCGGGACAGAGAGGTGGTGGAAATCAGCCCCAGCATTTT. Translated, it gives CSVSGQRGGGNQPQHF.

CDR3 in DNA: TGTGCCAGCAGTTATAGCCCGGACAAGGGCACTGAAGCTTTCTTT. Its translation is CASSYSPDKGTEAFF. V is TRBV27 and J is TRBJ1-1; D is possibly TRBD1 (5 bases). The germline V and J ends were trimmed by 4 bases and 4 bases, with 16 bases remaining between them. The CDR3 is made up of 15 amino acids. CDR1 is MNHEY and CDR2 is SMNVEV in the germline V gene (reference sequence).

The chain has TRBV29-1 and TRBJ1-4, with 7 nucleotides matching TRBD1. The CDR3 spans 12 residues. The V segment lost 6 bases and the J segment 12 bases; nucleotides outside the gene matches: 10. Germline values: CDR1 SQVTM, CDR2 ANQGSEA. The CDR3 region is CSVMTGSVQLFF. Here the CDR3 DNA reads TGCAGCGTGATGACAGGGTCAGTTCAACTGTTTTTT.

The chain has TRBV10-1 and TRBJ2-7; no firm D call. The CDR3 is 12 residues long. CDR1 is WNHNN, CDR2 SYGVQD, per germline (reference sequence). Trimming pared 2 bases from V and 5 bases from J, leaving 7 bases between. Here the CDR3 reads CASSEGRDEQYF. The CDR3 nucleotides read TGCGCCAGCAGTGAGGGCCGGGACGAGCAGTACTTC.

This clone was seen a few times. The chain is built from TRBV6-4 and TRBJ1-5; possible D gene TRBD1, 6 bases. Trimming removed 5 bases at V and 4 bases at J, with 9 bases between. There are 13 residues in the CDR3. Germline V CDR1 and CDR2: MRHNA, SNTAGT. This CDR3 reads CASSRTENQPQHF. The CDR3 nucleotides read TGTGCCAGCAGTCGGACAGAAAATCAGCCCCAGCATTTT.

The chain couples TRBV6-5 to TRBJ1-6, with 7 bases identical to TRBD1. CDR1 MNHEY and CDR2 SVGAGI come from the germline V gene. With 5 bases clipped from V and 11 bases from J, the junction kept 6 bases outside the gene matches. The CDR3 runs to 13 residues. CDR3 in amino acids: CASSLTGITPLHF. CDR3 bases: TGTGCCAGCAGTCTGACAGGGATTACACCCCTCCACTTT.

This clone showed up just a few times. V gene TRBV10-2 combines with J gene TRBJ1-4; the match to TRBD1 covers 7 bases. CDR3 size: 13 residues. CDR1 and CDR2 from the germline V gene are WSHSY and SAAADI. The J segment lost 3 bases and the V segment lost 8 bases, leaving 3 bases of the junction unmatched. The CDR3 sequence: CASGDSSNEKLFF. The DNA of the CDR3 is TGCGCCAGCGGGGACAGTTCTAATGAAAAACTGTTTTTT.

Notes on this clone: The CDR3 does not end in the conserved phenylalanine or tryptophan, so this is likely a read error. It is unclear where the CDR3 begins or ends on the DNA, so no DNA is shown, and the CDR3 is as TCRdb lists it. This sequence joins TRBV2 and TRBJ2-7; the table's D call TRBD1 went unverified against the DNA. The V gene's germline CDR1 is SNHLY and CDR2 FYNNEI. Inclusive of both ends, the CDR3 amounts to 12 amino acids. The CDR3 sequence is CASSERGTPLSM.

The genes are TRBV3-1 (or the pseudogene TRBV3-2) and TRBJ2-1, with 11 bases that match TRBD2. Germline V CDR1 and CDR2: LGHDT, YNNKEL (reference sequence). With 1 base clipped from V and 0 bases from J, the junction kept 5 bases outside the gene matches. The CDR3 is 18 amino acids. CDR3 region: CASSQGTSGYDSYNEQFF. The CDR3 nucleotides read TGTGCCAGCAGCCAAGGGACTAGCGGGTACGACTCCTACAATGAGCAGTTCTTC.

V and J are TRBV9 and TRBJ1-2; D unclear. The CDR3 runs to 15 residues. CDR1 and CDR2 from the germline V gene are SGDLS and YYNGEE. Between the trimmed V and J ends, which lost 4 bases and 3 bases, there was a span of 16 bases. CDR3 region: CASSFPPGADYGYTF. In DNA form, the CDR3 reads TGTGCCAGCAGCTTCCCTCCCGGCGCGGACTATGGCTACACCTTC.

V and J are TRBV18 and TRBJ2-1; 10 bases map to TRBD2. Germline trimming cut 1 base from V and 7 bases from J; bases unmatched to any gene: 13. Germline lookup yields CDR1 KGHSH and CDR2 LQKENI. This CDR3 is 18 amino acids long. CDR3 sequence (DNA): TGTGCCAGCTCACCACTATTTCTAATAGCGGGAGGAGGTAATGAGCAGTTCTTC. Translated, it gives CASSPLFLIAGGGNEQFF.

The rearrangement links TRBV6-5 to TRBJ2-1; TRBD2 matches 9 bases. J was trimmed by 2 bases and V by 6 bases; bases with no gene match: 5. The CDR3 is 15 residues long. Germline V gene data show CDR1 as MNHEY and CDR2 as SVGAGI. The CDR3 region has the DNA TGTGCCAGCAGCCTCAGACTAGCGGCCTACAATGAGCAGTTCTTC. Translated: CASSLRLAAYNEQFF.

This sequence joins TRBV10-3 and TRBJ1-4; D possibly corresponds to TRBD1 (5 bases). The CDR3 length is 16 residues. In germline, CDR1 is ENHRY, CDR2 SYGVKD. Trimming removed 6 bases at V and 8 bases at J, with 22 bases between. The CDR3 region has the DNA TGTGCCATCAGCCCCCAAAGCGGGGGGGTCGGGGAAAAACTGTTTTTT. Translated: CAISPQSGGVGEKLFF.

The chain joins TRBV7-6 to TRBJ1-2; TRBD1 agrees at 8 bases. The V segment lost 3 bases and the J segment 7 bases; nucleotides outside the gene matches: 10. This CDR3 contains 15 residues. The germline V gene encodes CDR1 SGHVS and CDR2 FNYEAQ. This CDR3 is CASSFLQTGERGYTF. The CDR3 DNA reads TGTGCCAGCAGCTTCCTCCAGACAGGGGAACGTGGCTACACCTTC.

This sequence joins TRBV6-5 and TRBJ1-3; 9 bases line up with TRBD1. V lost 6 bases to trimming and J lost 4 bases; unmatched junction nucleotides: 4. The CDR3 spans 14 residues. Germline-derived CDR1 and CDR2 are MNHEY and SVGAGI. As DNA, the CDR3 is TGTGCCAGCAGGAGACAGGGGGAAGGAAACACCATATATTTT. Protein product: CASRRQGEGNTIYF.

CDR3 amino acids: CASTIGDSHGYTF. DNA for the CDR3: TGTGCCAGTACAATCGGGGACAGTCATGGCTACACCTTC. V usage is TRBV19 and J usage is TRBJ1-2, with TRBD1 matching 7 bases. Germline CDR1 and CDR2: LNHDA and SQIVND (reference sequence). CDR3 size: 13 residues. V lost 7 bases and J lost 6; bases outside the gene matches: 8.

This rearrangement joins TRBV28 to TRBJ2-1; 10 nucleotides agree with TRBD1. There are 16 residues in the CDR3. V lost 3 bases and J lost 5; bases outside the gene matches: 7. Germline V lookup: CDR1 MDHEN, CDR2 SYDVKM. The CDR3 protein is CASSFLGTGENNEQFF. The DNA for the CDR3 is TGTGCCAGCAGTTTCCTTGGGACAGGGGAAAACAATGAGCAGTTCTTC.

The CDR3: CASSLSSGGYTEAFF. In DNA form, the CDR3 reads TGTGCCAGCAGCTTAAGTTCAGGGGGCTATACTGAAGCTTTCTTT. The V gene is TRBV7-6, the J gene TRBJ1-1, with TRBD1 matching over 8 bases. CDR1 is SGHVS, CDR2 FNYEAQ, per germline. J was trimmed by 5 bases and V by 2 bases; bases with no gene match: 7. There are 15 residues in the CDR3.

The CDR3 sequence is CASSETGNTEAFF. In nucleotides, the CDR3 is TGTGCCAGTAGTGAGACAGGGAACACTGAAGCTTTCTTT. The chain joins TRBV19 to TRBJ1-1, with TRBD1 as a possible D gene (6 bases). Per the germline V gene, CDR1 is LNHDA and CDR2 is SQIVND (reference sequence). The V and J ends lost 5 bases and 1 base respectively, with 8 bases between them. The CDR3 has 13 residues.